These 19 T cell receptor beta chains were sequenced from one sample in a study of shared clonotypes between healthy human individuals. Produced via immunoSEQ multiplex PCR; TCRdb's table is partial and in-frame only. This table has about 2 million clones, 85% to 95% appearing once. Sequences were obtained from naive CD4+ T cells sorted from blood. The subset denotes: CD45RA+ positively selected. Receptor source: a young man in good health.

This chain connects TRBV2 to TRBJ1-1, with 9 bases identical to TRBD1. The J segment lost 6 bases and the V segment lost 6 bases, leaving 8 bases of the junction unmatched. Germline V CDR1 and CDR2: SNHLY, FYNNEI. The CDR3 has 14 amino acids. CDR3 in DNA: TGTGCCAGCAGCCGGACAGGGGTGAGCGCTGAAGCTTTCTTT. This sequence encodes CASSRTGVSAEAFF.

This chain joins TRBV18 and TRBJ1-6; D is unresolved. The CDR3 runs to 15 residues. V was pared by 1 base and J by 9 bases, with 13 bases between. Germline V lookup: CDR1 KGHSH, CDR2 LQKENI. The CDR3: CASSPLQGLGSPLHF. The CDR3, as DNA: TGTGCCAGCTCACCACTCCAAGGGCTGGGTTCACCCCTCCACTTT.

The J gene is TRBJ2-5, the V gene TRBV4-2; D is undetermined. The CDR3 totals 13 residues. The germline CDR1 and CDR2 sequences are LGHNA and YNFKEQ. Trimming stripped 4 bases from V and 2 bases from J, with 8 bases between. CDR3 residues: CASSLREQETQYF. The CDR3 DNA reads TGTGCCAGCAGCCTTCGAGAACAAGAGACCCAGTACTTC.

This clone has a single count. The genes are TRBV6-5 and TRBJ1-6; D might be TRBD1 (5 bases). Per the germline V gene, CDR1 is MNHEY and CDR2 is SVGAGI. This CDR3 is built from 14 residues. V was cut by 5 bases and J by 8 bases, with 13 bases left in between. The CDR3 here is CASSRAGWDSPLHF. The CDR3 nucleotides read TGTGCCAGCAGTAGGGCAGGGTGGGATTCACCCCTCCACTTT.

The CDR3 region has the DNA TGTGCCAGCAGCTCCCCCGGGACTAGCGGGGGGGCAGCAGATACGCAGTATTTT. It codes for CASSSPGTSGGAADTQYF. The J gene is TRBJ2-3, the V gene TRBV11-2; 16 bases line up with TRBD2. Germline V lookup: CDR1 SGHAT, CDR2 FQNNGV. CDR3 size: 18 residues. V trimming: 4 bases; J trimming: 4 bases; junction bases outside the gene matches: 8.

V and J are TRBV5-4 and TRBJ2-7, with D possibly TRBD1 on 6 matching bases. Germline V gene data show CDR1 as SGHNT and CDR2 as YYREEE (reference sequence). Trimming shortened V by 1 base and J by 7 bases, and 15 bases separated the two germline ends. The CDR3 runs 14 residues. Here the CDR3 reads CASSLSQGLGEQYF. Written as DNA, the CDR3 is TGTGCCAGCAGCTTGTCGCAGGGGCTGGGGGAGCAGTACTTC.

This sequence joins TRBV7-9 and TRBJ1-6; maybe TRBD1 (5 bases). Germline lookup yields CDR1 SEHNR and CDR2 FQNEAQ (reference sequence). Trimming took off 1 base at V and 10 bases at J, with 17 bases between the two ends. This CDR3 spans 16 amino acids. The CDR3 loop is CASSLGQGRGESPLHF. The CDR3 DNA sequence: TGTGCCAGCAGCTTAGGCCAGGGTAGAGGCGAGTCACCCCTCCACTTT.

The gene calls are TRBV19 and TRBJ1-5, with TRBD1 matching over 8 bases. Germline assignment: CDR1 LNHDA and CDR2 SQIVND (reference sequence). With V trimmed by 3 bases and J by 4 bases, 17 bases remained unmatched. The CDR3 is 19 amino acids. DNA of the CDR3: TGTGCCAGTAGTATTAAAGGGACAGGATCTGGGGGTATTAATCAGCCCCAGCATTTT. Protein: CASSIKGTGSGGINQPQHF.

V and J are TRBV6-5 and TRBJ1-1; 8 bases are shared with TRBD1. V lost 2 bases to trimming and J lost 10 bases; unmatched junction nucleotides: 6. The CDR3 loop spans 13 amino acids. The germline V gene has CDR1 MNHEY and CDR2 SVGAGI. The CDR3 protein is CASSYHTGGAAFF. The CDR3 DNA follows: TGTGCCAGCAGTTACCACACAGGGGGAGCAGCTTTCTTT.

In regard to this clone: A junction end diverges from the germline sequence, so it may reflect a read error. This sample also contains other DNA sequences that code for the same CDR3. The genes are TRBV19 and TRBJ2-1, with D uncertain. Germline V CDR1 and CDR2: LNHDA, SQIVND (reference sequence). The CDR3 totals 11 residues. CDR3 residues: CASSSYNEQFF. Written as DNA, the CDR3 is TGTGCCAGTAGCTCATACAACGAGCAGTTCTTC.

Notes on this clone: The identical CDR3 is also encoded by other nucleotide sequences in the sample. The chain carries TRBV5-1 and TRBJ1-1, with no clear D. The CDR3 totals 13 residues. Between the trimmed V and J ends, which lost 0 bases and 1 base, there was a span of 4 bases. Germline CDR1 and CDR2: SGHRS and YFSETQ. The CDR3 spells CASSLVPNTEAFF. For the CDR3, the DNA is TGCGCCAGCAGCTTGGTACCGAACACTGAAGCTTTCTTT.

The rearrangement joins TRBV7-9 to TRBJ1-1, with a weak D call TRBD1 (6 bases). Trimming pared 5 bases from V and 1 base from J, leaving 17 bases between. The CDR3 sequence is 16 residues long. CDR1 SEHNR and CDR2 FQNEAQ come from the germline V gene (reference sequence). CDR3 protein: CASSQGTRGGNTEAFF. As DNA, the CDR3 is TGTGCCAGCAGCCAGGGGACTCGAGGCGGGAACACTGAAGCTTTCTTT.

In regard to this clone: Other nucleotide sequences from this sample produce the same CDR3. V gene TRBV5-4 combines with J gene TRBJ2-7; no clear D gene. The CDR3 length is 13 residues. The germline V gene encodes CDR1 SGHNT and CDR2 YYREEE (reference sequence). V lost 0 bases and J lost 4, with 8 bases in between. For the CDR3, the DNA is TGTGCCAGCAGCTTGGGGGGAACTTACGAGCAGTACTTC. This codes for CASSLGGTYEQYF.

The chain combines TRBV10-3 with TRBJ1-6; the match to TRBD1 covers 8 bases. The ends lost 4 bases at V and 13 bases at J; junction bases unmatched: 9. The germline V gene encodes CDR1 ENHRY and CDR2 SYGVKD. This CDR3 is 14 amino acids long. Here the CDR3 reads CAISAFGQGGPLHF. As DNA, the CDR3 is TGTGCCATCAGTGCCTTCGGACAGGGTGGGCCCCTCCACTTT.

In this sample, this clone turned up a few times. The J gene is TRBJ1-2, the V gene TRBV25-1, with unresolved D. V was pared by 6 bases and J by 0 bases, with 5 bases between. The CDR3 has 12 residues. Looked up from germline, CDR1 is MGHDK and CDR2 is SYGVNS. CDR3 nucleotide sequence: TGTGCCAGCAGCCGGGCTAACTATGGCTACACCTTC. Protein product: CASSRANYGYTF.

The V and J genes are TRBV6-6 and TRBJ1-4; D is uncertain. This CDR3 comprises 12 residues. Germline V gives CDR1 MNHNY, CDR2 SVGAGI (reference sequence). Trimming stripped 2 bases from V and 13 bases from J, with 11 bases between. CDR3 region: CASSYADARLFF. CDR3 DNA sequence: TGTGCCAGCAGTTACGCGGACGCTAGACTGTTTTTT.

In this sample, this clone turned up once. The gene calls are TRBV4-3 and TRBJ2-1, with D hard to call. Looked up from germline, CDR1 is LGHNA and CDR2 is YSLEER. V was trimmed by 1 base and J by 2 bases, leaving 12 bases between them. The CDR3 has 16 residues. The CDR3 loop is CASSQGLPGTYNEQFF. The CDR3 coding sequence is TGCGCCAGCAGCCAAGGTCTTCCAGGAACCTACAATGAGCAGTTCTTC.

For this clone: Additional DNA sequences in this sample encode the identical CDR3. This chain links TRBV6-5 with TRBJ2-7, with D possibly called TRBD1 or TRBD2 (5 bases each). Germline assignment: CDR1 MNHEY and CDR2 SVGAGI. V was cut by 4 bases and J by 2 bases, with 12 bases left in between. The CDR3 consists of 14 residues. The CDR3 region is CASSSSGPPYEQYF. The CDR3 coding sequence is TGTGCCAGCAGTTCATCGGGACCACCCTACGAGCAGTACTTC.

The chain has TRBV5-4 and TRBJ1-2; D perhaps matches TRBD1 (5 bases). Trimming stripped 6 bases from V and 7 bases from J, with 19 bases between. The CDR3 has 14 amino acids. Germline V lookup: CDR1 SGHNT, CDR2 YYREEE (reference sequence). CDR3: CASIAFGREVGYTF. As DNA, the CDR3 is TGTGCCAGCATTGCCTTTGGCAGGGAGGTTGGCTACACCTTC.